The 27 T cell receptor beta chains presented below share a single source sample, sequenced in a study of vaccination and CD4 T cells after COVID-19. Indicated treatment: approximately nine-day PBMC culture with coronavirus spike peptide pools or control peptides (ViraFEST assay). The unexposed donor provided CD4+ T cells, which were taken before the COVID-19 pandemic (2011-2018). No antigens are known for them. The Oncomine TCR Beta short-read assay sequenced DNA from cultured CD4+ T cells. TCRdb reprocessed the PCR reads via MiXCR and lists one record per CDR3 protein. The sample holds roughly 7,900 distinct CDR3 sequences; 30% to 45% are singletons and the top ten take around 28%. Material: CD4+ T cells from blood, cultured in vitro. These receptors all come from a human donor in good health.

Only a few counts were recorded for this clonotype. The V gene is TRBV27, the J gene TRBJ1-1, with 10 bases aligning to TRBD1. V lost 5 bases and J lost 4; bases outside the gene matches: 7. The CDR3 extends over 15 amino acids. CDR1 and CDR2 from the germline V gene are MNHEY and SMNVEV (reference sequence). The CDR3, as DNA: TGTGCCAGCAGTCCTTGGACAGGGGGGGGCACTGAAGCTTTCTTT. It specifies CASSPWTGGGTEAFF.

This clonotype was seen more than once but under ten times. The chain uses TRBV20-1 and TRBJ1-5; no reliable D call. V dropped 1 base and J dropped 11 bases, with 9 bases sitting between them. The CDR3 spans 11 residues. Germline V gene sequence: CDR1 DFQATT, CDR2 SNEGSKA (reference sequence). The DNA for the CDR3 is TGCAGTGCTAGAGCCTCGGCATCCCAGCATTTT. As protein: CSARASASQHF.

The gene calls are TRBV18 and TRBJ1-5; D remains ambiguous. There are 15 residues in the CDR3. Trimming removed 3 bases at V and 7 bases at J, with 16 bases between. Per the germline V gene, CDR1 is KGHSH and CDR2 is LQKENI. CDR3: CASSPSGPNTQPQHF. In nucleotides, the CDR3 is TGTGCCAGCTCACCCTCGGGCCCCAACACCCAGCCCCAGCATTTT.

The V call is TRBV6-1, the J call TRBJ1-5, with D possibly TRBD1 on 5 matching bases. Germline loops: CDR1 MNHNS, CDR2 SASEGT. Trimming cost V 3 bases and J 0 bases, with 15 bases left between them. The CDR3 is 17 amino acids. CDR3 amino acids: CASSDSAGRYSNQPQHF. CDR3 in DNA: TGTGCCAGCAGTGATTCGGCAGGGAGGTATAGCAATCAGCCCCAGCATTTT.

This clonotype was recorded a few times. One junction end disagrees with the germline gene, perhaps due to a read error. The gene calls are TRBV6-1 and TRBJ1-5; TRBD1 matches at 8 bases. The CDR3 covers 13 residues. Germline values: CDR1 MNHNS, CDR2 SASEGT. The CDR3, as DNA: TGTGCCAGCTGTGAGACAGGGGATCAGCCCCAGCATTTT. Protein product: CASCETGDQPQHF.

This chain joins TRBV2 and TRBJ2-7; tentatively, D is TRBD1 or TRBD2 (5 bases each). This CDR3 contains 14 residues. Per the germline V gene, CDR1 is SNHLY and CDR2 is FYNNEI. V lost 6 bases, J lost 1 base, and 13 bases lay in between. This chain's CDR3 is CASRAGTHSYEQYF. CDR3 DNA sequence: TGTGCCAGCAGGGCCGGGACCCATTCCTACGAGCAGTACTTC.

This clonotype has just a few counts. The gene calls are TRBV15 and TRBJ1-4; tentative D call: TRBD1 (5 bases). This CDR3 is 15 amino acids long. CDR1 and CDR2 (germline): LNHNV, YYDKDF (reference sequence). V lost 0 bases and J lost 2, with 7 bases in between. CDR3 coding DNA: TGTGCCACCAGCAGAGATAAGGGGACTAATGAAAAACTGTTTTTT. It specifies CATSRDKGTNEKLFF.

The rearrangement uses TRBV20-1 and TRBJ2-3, with 9 bases matching TRBD1. The CDR3 loop spans 16 amino acids. From germline, CDR1 is DFQATT and CDR2 SNEGSKA (reference sequence). V lost 3 bases and J lost 3; bases outside the gene matches: 10. The CDR3 spells CSASYLDRGFTDTQYF. In DNA form, the CDR3 reads TGCAGTGCTAGCTACCTGGACAGGGGATTTACAGATACGCAGTATTTT.

This clonotype appeared a few times. The rearrangement uses TRBV19 and TRBJ1-2; D is perhaps TRBD1 (5 bases). Germline V gene data show CDR1 as LNHDA and CDR2 as SQIVND (reference sequence). V dropped 9 bases and J dropped 3 bases, with 17 bases sitting between them. CDR3 length: 14 residues. CDR3: CASRLTEIYYGYTF. The CDR3 DNA reads TGTGCCAGCCGCTTGACAGAAATCTACTATGGCTACACCTTC.

This clonotype was counted between two and nine times. This chain connects TRBV12-3 or TRBV12-4 to TRBJ1-2; D possibly corresponds to TRBD1 (5 bases). Trimming took off 4 bases at V and 8 bases at J, with 17 bases between the two ends. The CDR3 is 14 residues long. CDR3 nucleotides: TGTGCCAGCAGTTCACAAGGGGACTTTAGGGGCTACACCTTC. This codes for CASSSQGDFRGYTF.

This clonotype was seen more than once but under ten times. The gene calls are TRBV7-3 and TRBJ1-6; a possible D gene is TRBD1 (5 bases). This CDR3 spans 13 amino acids. Per germline, CDR1 SGHTA and CDR2 FQGTGA. The V end was cut by 3 bases, the J end by 13 bases, with 13 bases between. The CDR3: CASSLGGSPPLHF. The CDR3, as DNA: TGTGCCAGCAGCTTGGGGGGGTCGCCTCCCCTCCACTTT.

DNA for the CDR3: TGCAGTGCTAGGGACACAGGCTACGAGCAGTACTTC. Translation gives CSARDTGYEQYF. V gene TRBV20-1 combines with J gene TRBJ2-7; TRBD1 is a possible D gene (5 bases). Germline V gene data show CDR1 as DFQATT and CDR2 as SNEGSKA (reference sequence). The CDR3 extends over 12 amino acids. V gave up 3 bases and J gave up 3 bases, with 9 bases separating them.

The V call is TRBV20-1, the J call TRBJ1-2; 7 bases are shared with TRBD1. CDR1 and CDR2 from the germline V gene are DFQATT and SNEGSKA (reference sequence). V gave up 5 bases and J gave up 4 bases; unmatched junction bases: 7. This CDR3 is 13 amino acids long. The CDR3 region has the DNA TGCAGTGCTCCCAAACAGGGGACCTATGGCTACACCTTC. It specifies CSAPKQGTYGYTF.

This chain joins TRBV27 and TRBJ2-1, with D possibly matching TRBD1 (5 bases). Germline V gene data show CDR1 as MNHEY and CDR2 as SMNVEV (reference sequence). The CDR3 is 16 residues long. Trimming shortened V by 2 bases and J by 3 bases, and 14 bases separated the two germline ends. The CDR3 sequence is CASSLVGHFDYNEQFF. In DNA, the CDR3 is TGTGCCAGCAGTTTAGTCGGACACTTCGACTACAATGAGCAGTTCTTC.

This clonotype was observed a single time. The junction departs from germline at one end; a sequencing error may be responsible. The rearrangement uses TRBV7-9 and TRBJ2-3, with D possibly matching TRBD1 (6 bases). From germline, CDR1 is SEHNR and CDR2 FQNEAQ (reference sequence). The CDR3 consists of 15 residues. CDR3 in amino acids: CASSLEGQTTDTQYF. The DNA for the CDR3 is TGCGCCAGCAGCCTCGAAGGACAGACCACAGATACGCAGTATTTT.

This chain links TRBV5-1 with TRBJ2-4; 8 positions agree with TRBD1. Germline trimming cut 0 bases from V and 6 bases from J; bases unmatched to any gene: 5. From germline, CDR1 is SGHRS and CDR2 YFSETQ. CDR3 length equals 15 residues. The CDR3 here is CASSLGRDRINIQYF. The DNA of the CDR3 is TGCGCCAGCAGCTTGGGCCGGGACAGGATAAACATTCAGTACTTC.

This clonotype appeared a few times. CDR3 DNA: TGTGCCAGCAGCAAGAACCTTGAAGCTTTCTTT. Translation: CASSKNLEAFF. V and J are TRBV6-1 and TRBJ1-1; D remains unclear. Trimming stripped 6 bases from V and 7 bases from J, with 9 bases between. CDR1 is MNHNS, CDR2 SASEGT, per germline. This CDR3 comprises 11 residues.

The chain combines TRBV20-1 with TRBJ2-1, with D perhaps TRBD1 (6 bases). CDR3 size: 13 residues. V lost 4 bases, J lost 4 bases, and 11 bases lay in between. Germline V lookup: CDR1 DFQATT, CDR2 SNEGSKA (reference sequence). For the CDR3, the DNA is TGCAGTGCTATTCAGGGGCCATACAATGAGCAGTTCTTC. It translates to CSAIQGPYNEQFF.

This chain uses TRBV7-2 with TRBJ2-1, with D tentatively TRBD2 (7 bases). V lost 4 bases, J lost 8 bases, and 15 bases lay in between. From germline, CDR1 is SGHTA and CDR2 FQGNSA. The CDR3 covers 14 residues. CDR3 DNA sequence: TGTGCCAGCAGCTCCTTGGGGGGGCACGATGAGCAGTTCTTC. It encodes CASSSLGGHDEQFF.

J is TRBJ2-7 and V is TRBV21-1; the table assigns TRBD1, which was not confirmed against the DNA. TRBV21-1 is labeled a pseudogene. CDR3 length equals 14 residues. The CDR3 DNA reads as TGTGCCAGCAGCAAAGGGGGACAGGGATACGAGCAGTACTTC. Translation gives CASSKGGQGYEQYF.

The CDR3 DNA follows: TGTGCCAGCAGCTCCCCGGCTAGCGGGGGGGCGGGCGAGCAGTACTTC. Protein: CASSSPASGGAGEQYF. V usage is TRBV5-4 and J usage is TRBJ2-7; 12 positions agree with TRBD2. The CDR3 is 16 amino acids. V was clipped by 3 bases and J by 6 bases; unmatched bases: 10. Per germline, CDR1 SGHNT and CDR2 YYREEE (reference sequence).

The chain combines TRBV19 with TRBJ1-1, with unresolved D. Trimming took 6 bases from V and 3 from J, leaving 8 bases between them. Germline loops: CDR1 LNHDA, CDR2 SQIVND (reference sequence). This CDR3 comprises 12 residues. CDR3 protein: CASRWADTEAFF. The CDR3 DNA reads as TGTGCCAGTAGGTGGGCGGACACTGAAGCTTTCTTT.

This clonotype appeared a few times. The chain employs TRBV4-2 and TRBJ2-5, with TRBD2 matching 9 bases. Germline CDR1 is LGHNA and CDR2 is YNFKEQ. The CDR3 spans 17 residues. V lost 0 bases and J lost 4; bases outside the gene matches: 9. The CDR3 nucleotides read TGTGCCAGCAGCCAAGAGGGGAGCGGGGGGTTAGGAGAGACCCAGTACTTC. It is translated as CASSQEGSGGLGETQYF.

In DNA form, the CDR3 reads TGTGCCAGCAGCTTTATTGGGGGGAGCTATGGCTACACCTTC. Protein product: CASSFIGGSYGYTF. The chain carries TRBV7-9 and TRBJ1-2; possibly TRBD1 for D (5 bases). Trimming pared 3 bases from V and 4 bases from J, leaving 12 bases between. CDR3 length: 14 residues. Germline lookup yields CDR1 SEHNR and CDR2 FQNEAQ (reference sequence).

This clonotype has more than one count but fewer than ten. The chain carries TRBV6-1 and TRBJ1-6; D is unresolved. CDR1 and CDR2 from the germline V gene are MNHNS and SASEGT. The CDR3 has 16 amino acids. V gave up 2 bases and J gave up 7 bases, with 15 bases separating them. Here the CDR3 DNA reads TGTGCCAGCAGTGAATATTGGGGATCCCTAAATTCACCCCTCCACTTT. It encodes CASSEYWGSLNSPLHF.

V is TRBV2 and J is TRBJ1-1; 9 bases align to TRBD1. J lost 6 bases, V lost 7 bases, and 15 bases had no gene match. The V gene's germline CDR1 is SNHLY and CDR2 FYNNEI. The CDR3 runs to 16 residues. The CDR3 coding sequence is TGTGCCAGCAAAACCGGGACAGGGCTTGTTGGCCCTGAAGCTTTCTTT. It codes for CASKTGTGLVGPEAFF.

This clonotype was seen only a few times. This chain links TRBV20-1 with TRBJ2-3; TRBD2 aligns across 9 bases. V gave up 3 bases and J gave up 5 bases; unmatched junction bases: 9. CDR1 is DFQATT, CDR2 SNEGSKA, per germline (reference sequence). The CDR3 has 15 residues. The CDR3, as DNA: TGCAGTGCTAGGCGGGGCGGGGGGGGTGTAGATACGCAGTATTTT. It encodes CSARRGGGGVDTQYF.